A selection of T cell receptor beta chains follows, all from one sample in a study of technical replicates of blood from a few donors. Assay: immunoSEQ multiplex PCR; the TCRdb copy retains only in-frame clones and omits some. Of 90,000 to 100,000 clones in the sample, about 96% are singletons; the top ten hold more than 0.35%. Sample: T cells isolated from PBMCs. Receptors were obtained from a human donor in good health. CDR3s include the opening cysteine and the closing phenylalanine or tryptophan. The D gene is left open where the match is weak. Clone size is stated in some rows and not others, as once, few, many or a class when expanded.

CDR3 DNA: TGTGCCAGCAGTCCGTCAGGGGGATATCAGCCCCAGCATTTT; CDR3 protein: CASSPSGGYQPQHF; clone size: NA; D gene: TRBD1; J gene: TRBJ1-5; V gene: TRBV6-5
CDR3 DNA: TGTGCCAGCAGCTCTACCGGGACTAGCGGGATCGAGCAGTACTTC; CDR3 protein: CASSSTGTSGIEQYF; clone size: NA; D gene: TRBD2; J gene: TRBJ2-7; V gene: TRBV5-4
CDR3 DNA: TGTGCCAGCAGTTTGCAGGGGGTGAGGACCTTC; CDR3 protein: CASSLQGVRTF; clone size: NA; D gene: TRBD1; J gene: TRBJ1-2; V gene: TRBV28
CDR3 DNA: TGTGCCAGCAGCCCGGGGGGGCGGGTGAGCTCCTACAATGAGCAGTTCTTC; CDR3 protein: CASSPGGRVSSYNEQFF; clone size: NA; D gene: TRBD2; J gene: TRBJ2-1; V gene: TRBV5-4
CDR3 DNA: TGTGCCAGCAGCCAAGACCAGGGCTACGAGCAGTACTTC; CDR3 protein: CASSQDQGYEQYF; clone size: NA; D gene: NA; J gene: TRBJ2-7; V gene: TRBV4-2
CDR3 DNA: TGTGCCAGCAGCGTAGTGACTAGCGGGAGTAGGGAGCTGTTTTTT; CDR3 protein: CASSVVTSGSRELFF; clone size: NA; D gene: TRBD2; J gene: TRBJ2-2; V gene: TRBV9
CDR3 DNA: TGCGCCAGCAGTGTCTTCCGGGGGACCGGGGAGCTGTTTTTT; CDR3 protein: CASSVFRGTGELFF; clone size: once; D gene: NA; J gene: TRBJ2-2; V gene: TRBV10-1
CDR3 DNA: TGTGCCAGTTTCAGGGGGAACACCGGGGAGCTGTTTTTT; CDR3 protein: CASFRGNTGELFF; clone size: once; D gene: NA; J gene: TRBJ2-2; V gene: TRBV19
CDR3 DNA: TGCAGCGTTGAAGGGGATTTGAGGGTTATGGGCAAAAACATTCAGTACTTC; CDR3 protein: CSVEGDLRVMGKNIQYF; clone size: NA; D gene: NA; J gene: TRBJ2-4; V gene: TRBV29-1
CDR3 DNA: TGTGCCAGCTCACCATTGGGAGGGCTAACTAATGAAAAACTGTTTTTT; CDR3 protein: CASSPLGGLTNEKLFF; clone size: NA; D gene: NA; J gene: TRBJ1-4; V gene: TRBV18
CDR3 DNA: TGTGCCTGGAGTGTTTTCCTATCCAATACTCGGGGAAACACCATATATTTT; CDR3 protein: CAWSVFLSNTRGNTIYF; clone size: once; D gene: NA; J gene: TRBJ1-3; V gene: TRBV30
CDR3 DNA: TGTGCCAGCAGCCCCTCACAGGGTTCCTACGAGCAGTACTTC; CDR3 protein: CASSPSQGSYEQYF; clone size: NA; D gene: NA; J gene: TRBJ2-7; V gene: TRBV7-2
CDR3 DNA: TGTGCCAGCAGTTACACCCTAGAGGGGACAGGCTACACCTTC; CDR3 protein: CASSYTLEGTGYTF; clone size: NA; D gene: NA; J gene: TRBJ1-2; V gene: TRBV6-5
CDR3 DNA: TGCGCCAGCGGACGGACAGGGAGGTCTGGGGCCAACGTCCTGACTTTC; CDR3 protein: CASGRTGRSGANVLTF; clone size: NA; D gene: TRBD1; J gene: TRBJ2-6; V gene: TRBV10-2
CDR3 DNA: TGTGCCAGCACCCCAGCCCCCGGGGACAGCCGCAACCTTCACAATGAGCAGTTCTTC; CDR3 protein: CASTPAPGDSRNLHNEQFF; clone size: NA; D gene: TRBD1; J gene: TRBJ2-1; V gene: TRBV28
CDR3 DNA: TGTGCCAGCAGCCTCGCGATTGGGGGGGACGAGCAGTACTTC; CDR3 protein: CASSLAIGGDEQYF; clone size: NA; D gene: TRBD2; J gene: TRBJ2-7; V gene: TRBV11-2
CDR3 DNA: TGCGCCAGCAGCTTGGTCTTCCAGGGTGCTGGGGCCAACGTCCTGACTTTC; CDR3 protein: CASSLVFQGAGANVLTF; clone size: NA; D gene: NA; J gene: TRBJ2-6; V gene: TRBV5-1
CDR3 DNA: TGTGCCAGCAGCGGACTAGCGGGCCTAAGCACAGATACGCAGTATTTT; CDR3 protein: CASSGLAGLSTDTQYF; clone size: NA; D gene: TRBD2; J gene: TRBJ2-3; V gene: TRBV7-2
CDR3 DNA: TGCGCCAGCAGCTTGCTACAGGGCCAGTCGGCTGAAGCTTTCTTT; CDR3 protein: CASSLLQGQSAEAFF; clone size: NA; D gene: NA; J gene: TRBJ1-1; V gene: TRBV5-1
CDR3 DNA: TGTGCCAGCAGCTTCGGGAGCGATGAGCAGTTCTTC; CDR3 protein: CASSFGSDEQFF; clone size: once; D gene: NA; J gene: TRBJ2-1; V gene: TRBV7-8
CDR3 DNA: TGCGCCAGCAGCCCGGGGGATGGGACCAACACTGAAGCTTTCTTT; CDR3 protein: CASSPGDGTNTEAFF; clone size: NA; D gene: NA; J gene: TRBJ1-1; V gene: TRBV4-1
CDR3 DNA: TGTGCCAGCTCACCTCTAAATCAGCCCCAGCATTTT; CDR3 protein: CASSPLNQPQHF; clone size: NA; D gene: NA; J gene: TRBJ1-5; V gene: TRBV18
CDR3 DNA: TGTGCCAGCAGTTTGTCTCCCGGGACAGGGCGGACTGAAGCTTTCTTT; CDR3 protein: CASSLSPGTGRTEAFF; clone size: NA; D gene: TRBD1; J gene: TRBJ1-1; V gene: TRBV27
CDR3 DNA: TGTGCCAGCAGCCCCGGGACAGCGGACATCCTTGAGACCCAGTACTTC; CDR3 protein: CASSPGTADILETQYF; clone size: once; D gene: TRBD1; J gene: TRBJ2-5; V gene: TRBV7-7
CDR3 DNA: TGTGCCAGCAGCTTGTATACAGAAGTCTATGGCTACACCTTC; CDR3 protein: CASSLYTEVYGYTF; clone size: NA; D gene: NA; J gene: TRBJ1-2; V gene: TRBV7-2
CDR3 DNA: TGTGCCAGCAGTCTACTCGACAGGGGACCTAATGAAAAACTGTTTTTT; CDR3 protein: CASSLLDRGPNEKLFF; clone size: NA; D gene: TRBD1; J gene: TRBJ1-4; V gene: TRBV6-6
CDR3 DNA: TGTGCCAGCAGCTTAAGGGACACAGGGCATCAGCCCCAGCATTTT; CDR3 protein: CASSLRDTGHQPQHF; clone size: once; D gene: NA; J gene: TRBJ1-5; V gene: TRBV7-2
CDR3 DNA: TGTGCCAGCAGCTTGGGCATAGCGGGAGCGACTTCCTACGAGCAGTACTTC; CDR3 protein: CASSLGIAGATSYEQYF; clone size: NA; D gene: TRBD2; J gene: TRBJ2-7; V gene: TRBV5-4
CDR3 DNA: TGCAGCGTTGCGCAAGGACTGATATACGAGCAGTACTTC; CDR3 protein: CSVAQGLIYEQYF; clone size: NA; D gene: NA; J gene: TRBJ2-7; V gene: TRBV29-1
CDR3 DNA: TGTGCCAGTGGGACAGGCTACGAGCAGTACTTC; CDR3 protein: CASGTGYEQYF; clone size: NA; D gene: TRBD1; J gene: TRBJ2-7; V gene: TRBV19
CDR3 DNA: TGTGCCACCAGCAGAGATAAGGGGTCCAGCTCTGGGGCCAACGTCCTGACTTTC; CDR3 protein: CATSRDKGSSSGANVLTF; clone size: NA; D gene: NA; J gene: TRBJ2-6; V gene: TRBV15
CDR3 DNA: TGTGCCAGTAATCCGTATGCGGGAGCGCACTACAATGAGCAGTTCTTC; CDR3 protein: CASNPYAGAHYNEQFF; clone size: NA; D gene: TRBD2; J gene: TRBJ2-1; V gene: TRBV19
CDR3 DNA: TGTGCCAGCAGGACTTATAATGAAAAACTGTTTTTT; CDR3 protein: CASRTYNEKLFF; clone size: NA; D gene: NA; J gene: TRBJ1-4; V gene: TRBV28
CDR3 DNA: TGTGCCAGTAGTAAGGGGCTCTCCTACGAGCAGTACTTC; CDR3 protein: CASSKGLSYEQYF; clone size: NA; D gene: NA; J gene: TRBJ2-7; V gene: TRBV19
CDR3 DNA: TGTGCCAGCAGCGCTTGGGGAGGCAGAGAGACCCAGTACTTC; CDR3 protein: CASSAWGGRETQYF; clone size: NA; D gene: NA; J gene: TRBJ2-5; V gene: TRBV9
CDR3 DNA: TGTGCCAGCAGCCCCCCGGGACAGGCCACCTACGAGCAGTACTTC; CDR3 protein: CASSPPGQATYEQYF; clone size: NA; D gene: TRBD1; J gene: TRBJ2-7; V gene: TRBV11-3
CDR3 DNA: TGTGCCAGCAGCCCCAGGGGGCGCCAAGGAAACACCATATATTTT; CDR3 protein: CASSPRGRQGNTIYF; clone size: NA; D gene: TRBD1; J gene: TRBJ1-3; V gene: TRBV7-9
CDR3 DNA: TGCGCCAGCAGCCAAGGGACAGGTTTTTTCGGCGCTGAAGCTTTCTTT; CDR3 protein: CASSQGTGFFGAEAFF; clone size: NA; D gene: TRBD1; J gene: TRBJ1-1; V gene: TRBV4-3
CDR3 DNA: TGTGCCAGCAGCCCAAGGGGACTAGCGGGAGTGGCCGAGCAGTACTTC; CDR3 protein: CASSPRGLAGVAEQYF; clone size: once; D gene: TRBD2; J gene: TRBJ2-7; V gene: TRBV7-7
CDR3 DNA: TGTGCCAGCAGCTTGGCTCCAGCGTATAGCTCCTACAATGAGCAGTTCTTC; CDR3 protein: CASSLAPAYSSYNEQFF; clone size: NA; D gene: NA; J gene: TRBJ2-1; V gene: TRBV5-4
CDR3 DNA: TGTGCCAGTAGTATGGCAGGGGGTTCCTACAATGAGCAGTTCTTC; CDR3 protein: CASSMAGGSYNEQFF; clone size: NA; D gene: TRBD1; J gene: TRBJ2-1; V gene: TRBV19
CDR3 DNA: TGTGCCTGGAACCTCGGGGGGCTTTATGGCTACACCTTC; CDR3 protein: CAWNLGGLYGYTF; clone size: NA; D gene: NA; J gene: TRBJ1-2; V gene: TRBV30